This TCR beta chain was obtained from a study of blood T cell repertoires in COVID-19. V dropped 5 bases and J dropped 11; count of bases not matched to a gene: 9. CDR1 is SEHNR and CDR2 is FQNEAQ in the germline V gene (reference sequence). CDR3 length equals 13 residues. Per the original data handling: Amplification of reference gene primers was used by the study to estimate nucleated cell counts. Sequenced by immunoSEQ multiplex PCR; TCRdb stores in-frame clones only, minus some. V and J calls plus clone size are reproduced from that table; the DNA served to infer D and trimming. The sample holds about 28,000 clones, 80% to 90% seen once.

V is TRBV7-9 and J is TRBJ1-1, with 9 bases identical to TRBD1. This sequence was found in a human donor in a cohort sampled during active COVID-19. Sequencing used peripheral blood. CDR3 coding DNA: TGTGCCAGCAGCAGCCGGGACAGGGTGTCCGCTTTCTTT. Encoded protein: CASSSRDRVSAFF.